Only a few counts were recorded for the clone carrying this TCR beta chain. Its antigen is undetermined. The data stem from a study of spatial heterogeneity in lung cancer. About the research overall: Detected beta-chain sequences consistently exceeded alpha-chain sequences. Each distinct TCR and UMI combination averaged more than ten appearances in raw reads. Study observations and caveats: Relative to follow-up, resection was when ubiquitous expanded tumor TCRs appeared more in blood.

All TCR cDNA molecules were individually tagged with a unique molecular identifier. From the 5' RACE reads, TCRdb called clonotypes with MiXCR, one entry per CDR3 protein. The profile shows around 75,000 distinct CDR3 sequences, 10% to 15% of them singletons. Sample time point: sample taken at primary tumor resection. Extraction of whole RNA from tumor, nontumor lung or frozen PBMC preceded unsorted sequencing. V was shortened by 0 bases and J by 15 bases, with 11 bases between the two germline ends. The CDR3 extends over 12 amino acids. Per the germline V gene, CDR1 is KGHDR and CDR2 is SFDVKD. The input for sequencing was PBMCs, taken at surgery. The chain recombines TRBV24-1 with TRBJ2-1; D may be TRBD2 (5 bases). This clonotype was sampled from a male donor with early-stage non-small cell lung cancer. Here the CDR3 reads CATSDLSRARFF. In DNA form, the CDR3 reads TGTGCCACCAGTGATTTGTCGAGGGCACGGTTCTTC.